This T cell receptor beta chain was retrieved from a study of T cells in Graves' hyperthyroidism and ophthalmopathy. Inclusion characteristics of ophthalmopathy patients comprised a Clinical Activity Score of at least 3, a NOSPECS grade of at least 4, and duration under 3 months. The V and J ends lost 4 bases and 4 bases respectively, with 8 bases between them. The CDR3 extends over 13 amino acids. Germline-derived CDR1 and CDR2 are SGHDN and FVKESK. RNA transcripts served as the template for amplifying TCR beta CDR3 regions. The study used the HTBI primer set for a first-round RT-PCR of the TCR CDR3. MiXCR was run by TCRdb on the multiplex PCR reads, yielding one entry per CDR3 protein. The profile shows around 570,000 distinct CDR3 sequences, less than 20% of them singletons.

The genes are TRBV14 and TRBJ1-3; D unresolved. The TCR originated in a man in his forties or fifties with Graves' ophthalmopathy. Material for sequencing was blood. This CDR3 is CASSPVGGNTIYF. CDR3 nucleotides: TGTGCCAGCAGCCCCGTGGGGGGAAACACCATATATTTT.